This TCR beta chain was retrieved from a study of molecular identifiers for immune sequencing clone quantification. The CDR3 runs to 15 residues. Trimming at V came to 6 bases and at J to 2 bases, leaving 5 bases not matched to a gene. Per the germline V gene, CDR1 is MDHEN and CDR2 is SYDVKM. TCRdb fed the PCR reads into MiXCR, producing one record per CDR3 protein. The sample has more than 550,000 distinct CDR3 sequences; 25% are singletons. This clonotype was sampled from a human donor in good health. Some libraries in this study had Jurkat cell RNA spiked in. Sequenced sample: naive CD8+ T cells from blood, with Jurkat cell RNA spiked in. The sample's subset: FACS-sorted CD8+CD4-CCR7+CD45RA+ naive T cells. The chain recombines TRBV28 with TRBJ2-7; TRBD2 matches 12 bases. CDR3 bases: TGTGCCAGCAGCAAACTAGCGGGAGGCCCCTACGAGCAGTACTTC. Amino acid sequence: CASSKLAGGPYEQYF.